This T cell receptor beta chain was identified during a study of identical twins. The study's findings and limits: Cord blood beta clonotypes present at high abundance carried fewer insertions; no such pattern appeared in memory repertoires. Within twin pairs, the out-of-frame alpha sequences they shared showed excess low generation probability.

Template switching created a universal primer site, and the cDNA included unique molecular identifiers. TCRdb passed the 5' RACE reads through MiXCR, listing each CDR3 protein once. In the table there are roughly 240,000 distinct CDR3 sequences, approximately 7.9% of which are singletons. There are many counts of this clonotype. Its antigen is still unknown. There are 15 residues in the CDR3. V was trimmed by 1 base and J by 2 bases, leaving 9 bases between them. These data were likewise used in another study, on yellow fever vaccine responses in identical twins.

The chain links TRBV12-3 or TRBV12-4 to TRBJ1-5; D is perhaps TRBD1 (6 bases). Sequenced material: CD8+ T cells sorted from blood. The sequence came from a woman under 30 in good health. CDR3 bases: TGTGCCAGCAGTTTAGGCAGGGGAGGCAATCAGCCCCAGCATTTT. Amino acid sequence: CASSLGRGGNQPQHF.